This is a list of T cell receptor beta chains from one sample in a study of T cells in Graves' hyperthyroidism and ophthalmopathy. TCRdb called the multiplex PCR reads again in MiXCR, with one record for every CDR3 protein. The sample has about 110,000 distinct CDR3 sequences, roughly 15% seen once. The material sequenced was blood. These receptors all stem from a woman between 45 and 65 years old with Graves' hyperthyroidism. Both conserved end residues are part of each CDR3. The D gene is left open where the match is weak. Clone size is stated in some rows and not others, as once, few, many or a class when expanded.

TRBV6-5	TRBD1	TRBJ1-5	NA	TGTGCCAGCAGTTACGGAGGGGGCCATCAGCCCCAGCATTTT	CASSYGGGHQPQHF
TRBV15	NA	TRBJ2-7	few	TGTGCCACCAGCAGAGAAGGGCCAGGGCGGAACTACGAGCAGTACTTC	CATSREGPGRNYEQYF
TRBV13	TRBD1	TRBJ2-2	many	TGTGCCAGCAGCTTAGAGGGACAGCAGTACACCGGGGAGCTGTTTTTT	CASSLEGQQYTGELFF
TRBV19	TRBD1	TRBJ1-5	many	TGTGCCAGTAGTCTAACCCCGGGCAGGGGGCTTAGCAATCAGCCCCAGCATTTT	CASSLTPGRGLSNQPQHF
TRBV7-3	TRBD1	TRBJ1-1	many	TGTGCCAGCAGCCTAACGGGACAGGGGGTCACTGAAGCTTTCTTT	CASSLTGQGVTEAFF
TRBV7-2	TRBD1	TRBJ1-5	many	TGTGCCAGCAGCTTGATGACAGGGACCTTAGGCCAGCCCCAGCATTTT	CASSLMTGTLGQPQHF
TRBV20-1	NA	TRBJ2-5	many	TGCAGTGCTAGGCGACCCCCATCGTCTAGTCAAGAGACCCAGTACTTC	CSARRPPSSSQETQYF
TRBV5-1	TRBD2	TRBJ2-3	many	TGCGCCAGCAGCTTGGATATAGCGGGAAAAGGCGATACGCAGTATTTT	CASSLDIAGKGDTQYF
TRBV7-3	NA	TRBJ2-1	many	TGTGCCAGCAGCCTGGACCAAAGCTCCTACAATGAGCAGTTCTTC	CASSLDQSSYNEQFF
TRBV30	NA	TRBJ1-6	few	TGTGCCTGGAGTGGGACAGAAAATTCACCCCTCCACTTT	CAWSGTENSPLHF
TRBV20-1	TRBD1	TRBJ2-2	many	TGCAGTGCTACTAATCGCGACAGGGTAAACACCGGGGAGCTGTTTTTT	CSATNRDRVNTGELFF
TRBV28	NA	TRBJ2-1	NA	TGTGCCAGCAGTACGGCAGCTAACTCCTACGAGCAGTTCTTC	CASSTAANSYEQFF
TRBV3-1	NA	TRBJ1-1	many	TGTGCCAGCAGCCAACGGCAGAACACTGAAGCTTTCTTT	CASSQRQNTEAFF
TRBV30	NA	TRBJ1-1	many	TGTGCCTGGGACACCGGGACAAGGACTGAAGCTTTCTTT	CAWDTGTRTEAFF
TRBV5-1	NA	TRBJ2-3	NA	TGCGCCAGCAGCTTTGGGGGGTGGACAGATACGCAGTATTTT	CASSFGGWTDTQYF
TRBV11-2	TRBD2	TRBJ2-7	many	TGTGCCAGCAGCTTAAGCTTTGCCGGGGGGAAAGAGCAGTACTTC	CASSLSFAGGKEQYF
TRBV20-1	NA	TRBJ2-1	once	TGCAGTGCTCATCACTCTGCCTACAATGAGCAGTTCTTC	CSAHHSAYNEQFF
TRBV19	NA	TRBJ1-5	many	TGTGCCAGTAGTATCAGCGGGGGAGACCAGCCCCAGCATTTT	CASSISGGDQPQHF
TRBV7-6	TRBD1	TRBJ2-3	few	TGTGCCAGCAGCTTACGGACAGGGATTACGGATACGCAGTATTTT	CASSLRTGITDTQYF
TRBV5-4	NA	TRBJ1-2	NA	TGTGCCAGCAGCCTTCAGGGCCCGCCAACTAACTATGGCTACACCTTC	CASSLQGPPTNYGYTF
TRBV6-1	TRBD1	TRBJ1-4	many	TGTGCCAGCAGGATCACACAGGGGGCATCTAATGAAAAACTGTTTTTT	CASRITQGASNEKLFF
TRBV4-1	NA	TRBJ2-3	many	TGCGCCAGCAGCCAATTTGGCGGGAACACAGATACGCAGTATTTT	CASSQFGGNTDTQYF
TRBV12-3/TRBV12-4	NA	TRBJ1-2	medium-sized	TGTGCCAGCAGTCGCGACGGGAACTATGGCTACACCTTC	CASSRDGNYGYTF
TRBV5-5	NA	TRBJ2-5	many	TGTGCCAGCGCCCGGACACTACAAGAGACCCAGTACTTC	CASARTLQETQYF
TRBV30	NA	TRBJ2-3	many	TGTGCCTGGAGTACAGGGACAGATACGCAGTATTTT	CAWSTGTDTQYF
TRBV24-1	NA	TRBJ2-2	many	TGTGCCACCAGTGCCCCGGGGGAGCTGTTTTTT	CATSAPGELFF
TRBV27	NA	TRBJ1-1	many	TGTGCCAGCAGTAAGGGCCTAACGACAGCGAACACTGAAGCTTTCTTT	CASSKGLTTANTEAFF
TRBV2	NA	TRBJ1-1	many	TGTGCCAGCAGCCAACAGCGAGGTACTATTTTGAACACTGAAGCTTTCTTT	CASSQQRGTILNTEAFF
TRBV28	NA	TRBJ2-3	NA	TGTGCCAGCAGCCTTCTAAGACAGATCACAGATACGCAGTATTTT	CASSLLRQITDTQYF
TRBV11-2	TRBD2	TRBJ2-1	many	TGTGCCAGCAGCGTTATTCCTAACAGCGGAGCGGGAGGGCCCAATGAGCAGTTCTTC	CASSVIPNSGAGGPNEQFF
TRBV9	NA	TRBJ1-5	many	TGTGCCAGCAGCGGAACGAACCGGGGGCCCCAGCATTTT	CASSGTNRGPQHF
TRBV7-8	TRBD2	TRBJ2-1	many	TGTGCCAGCAGCTTCCGGACTAGCGGTCCGGGCAATGAGCAGTTCTTC	CASSFRTSGPGNEQFF
TRBV6-1	NA	TRBJ1-1	NA	TGTGCCAGCAGTGAATCCAACTTCATGAACACTGAAGCTTTCTTT	CASSESNFMNTEAFF
TRBV5-5	NA	TRBJ2-7	many	TGTGCCAGCAGCTTCGCGGGGGCGGGGAACGAGCAGTACTTC	CASSFAGAGNEQYF
TRBV4-2	NA	TRBJ2-2	many	TGTGCCAGCAGCCAAGATTGGACCCTGAACACCGGGGAGCTGTTTTTT	CASSQDWTLNTGELFF
TRBV29-1	TRBD1	TRBJ1-2	many	TGCAGCGCCAGGGGGGACGACTATGGCTACACCTTC	CSARGDDYGYTF